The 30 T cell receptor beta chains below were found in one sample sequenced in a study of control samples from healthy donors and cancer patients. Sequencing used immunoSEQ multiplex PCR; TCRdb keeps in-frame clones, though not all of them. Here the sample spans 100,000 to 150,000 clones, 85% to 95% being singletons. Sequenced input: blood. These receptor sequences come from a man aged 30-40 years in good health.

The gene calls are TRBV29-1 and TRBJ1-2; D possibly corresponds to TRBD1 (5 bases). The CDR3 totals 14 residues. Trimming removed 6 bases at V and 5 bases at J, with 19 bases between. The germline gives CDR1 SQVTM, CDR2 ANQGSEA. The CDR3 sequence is CSVPGGRDFYGYTF. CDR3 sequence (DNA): TGCAGCGTCCCCGGGGGACGGGACTTTTATGGCTACACCTTC.

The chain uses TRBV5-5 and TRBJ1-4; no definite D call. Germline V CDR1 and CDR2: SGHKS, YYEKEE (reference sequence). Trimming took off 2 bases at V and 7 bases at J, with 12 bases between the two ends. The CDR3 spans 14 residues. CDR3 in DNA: TGTGCCAGCAGCTTTCGAGGGATCCGTGAAAAACTGTTTTTT. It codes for CASSFRGIREKLFF.

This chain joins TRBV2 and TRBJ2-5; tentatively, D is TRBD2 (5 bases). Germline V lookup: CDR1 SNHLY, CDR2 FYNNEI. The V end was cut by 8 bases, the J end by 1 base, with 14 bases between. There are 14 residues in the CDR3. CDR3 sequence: CASESGGPQETQYF. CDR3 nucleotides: TGTGCCAGCGAATCCGGCGGGCCCCAAGAGACCCAGTACTTC.

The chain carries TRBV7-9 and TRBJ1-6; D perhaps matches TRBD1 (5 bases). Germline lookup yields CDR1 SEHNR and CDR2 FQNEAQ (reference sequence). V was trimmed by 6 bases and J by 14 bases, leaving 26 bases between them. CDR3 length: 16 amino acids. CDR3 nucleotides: TGTGCCAGCAGTCCAGGCTCAGGCGAACTTGAAGGGGCCCTCCACTTT. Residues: CASSPGSGELEGALHF.

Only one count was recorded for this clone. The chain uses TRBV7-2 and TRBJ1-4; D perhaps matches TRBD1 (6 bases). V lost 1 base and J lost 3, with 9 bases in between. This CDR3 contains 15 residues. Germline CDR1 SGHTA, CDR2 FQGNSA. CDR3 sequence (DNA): TGTGCCAGCAGCTTAGACAGGGTCGCTAATGAAAAACTGTTTTTT. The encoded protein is CASSLDRVANEKLFF.

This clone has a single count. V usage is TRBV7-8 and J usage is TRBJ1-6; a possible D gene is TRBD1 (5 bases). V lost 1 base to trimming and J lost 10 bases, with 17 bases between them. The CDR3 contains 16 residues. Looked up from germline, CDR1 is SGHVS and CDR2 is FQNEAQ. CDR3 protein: CASSLDQGFSGSPLHF. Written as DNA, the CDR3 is TGTGCCAGCAGCTTAGATCAGGGCTTCTCCGGATCACCCCTCCACTTT.

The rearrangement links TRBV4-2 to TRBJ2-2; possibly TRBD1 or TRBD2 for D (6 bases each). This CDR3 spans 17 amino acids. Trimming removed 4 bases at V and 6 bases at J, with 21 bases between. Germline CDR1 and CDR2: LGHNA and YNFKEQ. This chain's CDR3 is CASSPPRGPSTAGELFF. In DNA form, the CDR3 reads TGTGCCAGCAGCCCCCCCCGGGGGCCATCAACCGCCGGGGAGCTGTTTTTT.

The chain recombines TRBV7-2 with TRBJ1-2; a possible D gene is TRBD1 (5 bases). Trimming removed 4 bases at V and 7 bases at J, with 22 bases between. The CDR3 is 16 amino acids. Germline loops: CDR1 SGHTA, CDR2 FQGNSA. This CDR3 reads CASSSESPGTSSGYTF. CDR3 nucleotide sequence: TGTGCCAGCAGCTCCGAGTCCCCAGGGACGAGCAGTGGCTACACCTTC.

The CDR3 loop is CASSLAGRTDTQYF. CDR3 nucleotide sequence: TGTGCCAGTAGTCTAGCGGGCCGCACAGATACGCAGTATTTT. V usage is TRBV19 and J usage is TRBJ2-3, with TRBD2 identical over 8 bases. Losses at the gene ends were 5 bases for V and 1 base for J; bases not matched to a gene: 2. This CDR3 is 14 amino acids long. CDR1 LNHDA and CDR2 SQIVND come from the germline V gene (reference sequence).

Here the CDR3 DNA reads TGTGCCAGCAGTGGGAGGTCCGCTAACTATGGCTACACCTTC. It codes for CASSGRSANYGYTF. The rearrangement links TRBV28 to TRBJ1-2; D is ambiguous. Germline V gene data show CDR1 as MDHEN and CDR2 as SYDVKM. Trimming took 5 bases from V and 0 from J, leaving 10 bases between them. This CDR3 region has 14 residues.

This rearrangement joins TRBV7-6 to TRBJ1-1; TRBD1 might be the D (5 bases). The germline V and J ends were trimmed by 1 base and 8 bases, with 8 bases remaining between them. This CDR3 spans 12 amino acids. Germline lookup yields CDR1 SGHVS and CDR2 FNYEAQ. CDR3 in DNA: TGTGCCAGCAGCTTAGGGCAGGGAGAAGCTTTCTTT. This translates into CASSLGQGEAFF.

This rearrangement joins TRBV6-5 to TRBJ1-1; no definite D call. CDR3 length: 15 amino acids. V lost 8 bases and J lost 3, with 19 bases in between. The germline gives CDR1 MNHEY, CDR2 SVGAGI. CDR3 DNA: TGTGCCAGCCCCGAAGGTGAGGGTTGGGACACTGAAGCTTTCTTT. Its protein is CASPEGEGWDTEAFF.

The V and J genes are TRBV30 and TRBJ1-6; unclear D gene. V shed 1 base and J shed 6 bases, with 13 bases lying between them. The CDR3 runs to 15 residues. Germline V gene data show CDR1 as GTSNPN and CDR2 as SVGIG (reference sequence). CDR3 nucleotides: TGTGCCTGGAGTGGGCGGGCAGCCTCTAATTCACCCCTCCACTTT. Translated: CAWSGRAASNSPLHF.

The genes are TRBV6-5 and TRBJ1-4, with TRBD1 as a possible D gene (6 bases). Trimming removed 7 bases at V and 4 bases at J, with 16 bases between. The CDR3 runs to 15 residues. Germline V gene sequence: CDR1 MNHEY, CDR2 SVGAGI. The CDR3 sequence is CASTRGGANNEKLFF. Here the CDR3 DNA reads TGTGCCAGCACCCGGGGGGGGGCGAATAATGAAAAACTGTTTTTT.

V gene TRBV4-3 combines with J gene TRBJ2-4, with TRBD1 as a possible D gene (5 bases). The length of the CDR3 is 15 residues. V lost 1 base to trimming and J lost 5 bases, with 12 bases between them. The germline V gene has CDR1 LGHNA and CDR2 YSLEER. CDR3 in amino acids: CASSQGRGIENIQYF. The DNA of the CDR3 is TGCGCCAGCAGCCAAGGAAGGGGTATCGAAAACATTCAGTACTTC.

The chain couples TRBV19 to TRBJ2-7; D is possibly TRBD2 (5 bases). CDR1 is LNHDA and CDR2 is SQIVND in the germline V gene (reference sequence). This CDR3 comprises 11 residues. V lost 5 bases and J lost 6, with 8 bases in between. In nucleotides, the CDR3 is TGTGCCAGTAGTGACACTAGCGAGCAGTACTTC. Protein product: CASSDTSEQYF. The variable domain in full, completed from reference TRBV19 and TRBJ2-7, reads DGGITQSPKYLFRKEGQNVTLSCEQNLNHDAMYWYRQDPGQGLRLIYYSQIVNDFQKGDIAEGYSVSREKKESFPLTVTSAQKNPTAFYLCASSDTSEQYFGPGTRLTVT.

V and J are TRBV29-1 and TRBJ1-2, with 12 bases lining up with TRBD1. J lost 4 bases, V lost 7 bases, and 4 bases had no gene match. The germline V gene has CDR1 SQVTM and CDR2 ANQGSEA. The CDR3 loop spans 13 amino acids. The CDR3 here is CSGGTGGVYGYTF. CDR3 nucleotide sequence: TGCAGCGGGGGGACAGGGGGCGTCTATGGCTACACCTTC.

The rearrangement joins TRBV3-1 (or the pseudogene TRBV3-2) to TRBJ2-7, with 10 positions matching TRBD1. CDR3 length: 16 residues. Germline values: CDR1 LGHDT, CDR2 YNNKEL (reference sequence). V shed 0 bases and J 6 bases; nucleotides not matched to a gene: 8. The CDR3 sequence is CASSQDAGTGEGEQYF. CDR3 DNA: TGTGCCAGCAGCCAAGACGCCGGGACAGGGGAAGGCGAGCAGTACTTC.

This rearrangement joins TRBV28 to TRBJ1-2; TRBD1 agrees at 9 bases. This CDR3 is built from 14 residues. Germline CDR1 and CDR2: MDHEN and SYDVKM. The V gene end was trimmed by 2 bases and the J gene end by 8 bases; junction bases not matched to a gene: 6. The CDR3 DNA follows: TGTGCCAGCAGTTTAAGGGGGACAGGGAAAGGCTACACCTTC. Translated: CASSLRGTGKGYTF.

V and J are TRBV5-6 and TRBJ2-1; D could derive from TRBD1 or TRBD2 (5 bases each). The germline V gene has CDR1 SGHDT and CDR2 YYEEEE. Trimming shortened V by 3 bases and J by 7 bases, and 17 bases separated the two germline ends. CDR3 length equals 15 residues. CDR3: CASSSGPGIKNEQFF. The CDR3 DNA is TGTGCCAGCAGCTCGGGGCCAGGGATAAAAAATGAGCAGTTCTTC.

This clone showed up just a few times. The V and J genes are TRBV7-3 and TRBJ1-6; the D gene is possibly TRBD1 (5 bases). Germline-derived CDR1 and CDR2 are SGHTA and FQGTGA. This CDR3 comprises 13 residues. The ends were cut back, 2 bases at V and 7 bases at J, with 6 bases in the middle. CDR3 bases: TGTGCCAGCAGCTTAGGGGGGAATTCACCCCTCCACTTT. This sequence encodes CASSLGGNSPLHF. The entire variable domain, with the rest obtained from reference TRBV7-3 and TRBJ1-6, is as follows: GAGVSQTPSNKVTEKGKYVELRCDPISGHTALYWYRQSLGQGPEFLIYFQGTGAADDSGLPNDRFFAVRPEGSVSTLKIQRTERGDSAVYLCASSLGGNSPLHFGNGTRLTVT.

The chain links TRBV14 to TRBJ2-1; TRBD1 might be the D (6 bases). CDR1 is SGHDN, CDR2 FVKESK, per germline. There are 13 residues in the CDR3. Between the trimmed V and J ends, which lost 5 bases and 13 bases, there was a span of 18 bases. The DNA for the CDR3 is TGTGCCAGCAGCACCCTTGATGGGGGCGGTCAGTTCTTC. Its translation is CASSTLDGGGQFF. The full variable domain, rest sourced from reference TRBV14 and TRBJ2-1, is EAGVTQFPSHSVIEKGQTVTLRCDPISGHDNLYWYRRVMGKEIKFLLHFVKESKQDESGMPNNRFLAERTGGTYSTLKVQPAELEDSGVYFCASSTLDGGGQFFGPGTRLTVL.

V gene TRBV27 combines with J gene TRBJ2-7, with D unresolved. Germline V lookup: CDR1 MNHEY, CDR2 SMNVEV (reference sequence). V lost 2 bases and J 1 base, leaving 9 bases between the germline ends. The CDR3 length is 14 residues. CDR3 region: CASSLGRLSYEQYF. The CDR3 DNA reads TGTGCCAGCAGTTTAGGCAGGTTATCCTACGAGCAGTACTTC.

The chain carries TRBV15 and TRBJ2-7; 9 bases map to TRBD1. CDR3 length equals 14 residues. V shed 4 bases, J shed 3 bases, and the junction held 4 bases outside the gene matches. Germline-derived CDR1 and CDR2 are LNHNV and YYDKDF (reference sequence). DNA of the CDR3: TGTGCCACCAGCACGGTGGACAGGGGCTACGAGCAGTACTTC. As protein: CATSTVDRGYEQYF.

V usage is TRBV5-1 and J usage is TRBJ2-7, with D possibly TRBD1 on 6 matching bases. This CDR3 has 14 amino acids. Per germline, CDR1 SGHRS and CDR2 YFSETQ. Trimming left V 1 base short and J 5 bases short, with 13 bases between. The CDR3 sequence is CASSLYAGADEQYF. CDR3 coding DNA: TGCGCCAGCAGCTTGTATGCAGGGGCCGACGAGCAGTACTTC.

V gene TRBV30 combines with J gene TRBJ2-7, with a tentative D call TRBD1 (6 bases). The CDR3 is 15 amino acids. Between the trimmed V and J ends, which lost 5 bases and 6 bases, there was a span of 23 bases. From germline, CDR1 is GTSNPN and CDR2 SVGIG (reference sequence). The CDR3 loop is CAWVPHAYRGGEQYF. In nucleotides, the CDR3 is TGTGCCTGGGTCCCGCACGCTTACAGAGGGGGCGAGCAGTACTTC.

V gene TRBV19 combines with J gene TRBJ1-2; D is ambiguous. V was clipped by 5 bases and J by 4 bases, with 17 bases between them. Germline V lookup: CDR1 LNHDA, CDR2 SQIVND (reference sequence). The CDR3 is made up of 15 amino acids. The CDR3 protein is CASSPTPIRSYGYTF. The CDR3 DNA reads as TGTGCCAGTAGTCCAACACCGATACGGAGCTATGGCTACACCTTC.

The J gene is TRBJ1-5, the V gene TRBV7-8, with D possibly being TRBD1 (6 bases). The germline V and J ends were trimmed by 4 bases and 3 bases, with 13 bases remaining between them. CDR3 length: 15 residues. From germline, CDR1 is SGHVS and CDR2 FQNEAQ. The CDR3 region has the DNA TGTGCCAGCAGCTCCGGGACACTTCCCAATCAGCCCCAGCATTTT. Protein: CASSSGTLPNQPQHF.

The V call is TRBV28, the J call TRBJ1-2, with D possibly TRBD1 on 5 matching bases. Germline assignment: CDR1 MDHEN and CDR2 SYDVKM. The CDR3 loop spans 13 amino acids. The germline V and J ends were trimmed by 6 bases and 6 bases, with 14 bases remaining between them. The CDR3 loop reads CASREGTTDGYTF. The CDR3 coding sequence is TGTGCCAGCAGGGAGGGGACGACGGATGGCTACACCTTC.

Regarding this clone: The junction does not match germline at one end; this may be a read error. The DNA of the CDR3 is TGTGCCAGCAGGACGGAGCGGAACCCCGGGGAGCTGTTTTTT. Translating it yields CASRTERNPGELFF. The chain has TRBV7-2 and TRBJ2-2; D may be TRBD2 (5 bases). The CDR3 has 14 residues. Germline CDR1 SGHTA, CDR2 FQGNSA.